The rows below give T cell receptor beta chains drawn from one sample of a study of vaccination effects on CD4 cells after COVID-19. These TCRs are of unknown antigen specificity. The repertoire was sequenced with immunoSEQ multiplex PCR; TCRdb's copy has only in-frame clones and lacks some. The table has under 50,000 clones, 70% to 75% seen once. The material sequenced was CD4+ T cells from PBMCs cultured without peptide, taken before COVID-19 vaccination. All receptors come from a human donor who had a prior SARS-CoV-2 infection. The CDR3 runs from the conserved cysteine through the conserved F or W. Fields, in order: V gene, clone size, J gene, D gene, CDR3 protein, CDR3 DNA. The D gene is left open where the match is weak. Rows may omit the clone size; those that give it use once, few, many or a size class.

V gene: TRBV5-4
clone size: -
J gene: TRBJ2-7
D gene: -
CDR3 protein: CASSSGPLYEQYF
CDR3 DNA: TGTGCCAGCAGTTCCGGGCCCCTCTACGAGCAGTACTTC

V gene: TRBV11-3
clone size: once
J gene: TRBJ2-4
D gene: -
CDR3 protein: CASSSGAENIQYF
CDR3 DNA: TGTGCCAGCAGCTCCGGGGCGGAAAACATTCAGTACTTC

V gene: TRBV19
clone size: -
J gene: TRBJ1-5
D gene: -
CDR3 protein: CASSTVIGNQPQHF
CDR3 DNA: TGTGCCAGTAGTACGGTGATAGGCAATCAGCCCCAGCATTTT

V gene: TRBV27
clone size: -
J gene: TRBJ2-7
D gene: TRBD1
CDR3 protein: CASSLRTGFDEQYF
CDR3 DNA: TGTGCCAGCAGTTTACGGACAGGCTTCGACGAGCAGTACTTC

V gene: TRBV7-2
clone size: -
J gene: TRBJ2-2
D gene: -
CDR3 protein: CASSSFPRGAAGELFF
CDR3 DNA: TGTGCCAGCAGCTCATTCCCTCGGGGGGCGGCCGGGGAGCTGTTTTTT

V gene: TRBV10-3
clone size: -
J gene: TRBJ1-3
D gene: TRBD1
CDR3 protein: CAISESGTGAGNTIYF
CDR3 DNA: TGTGCCATCAGTGAGTCGGGGACAGGGGCTGGAAACACCATATATTTT

V gene: TRBV9
clone size: few
J gene: TRBJ1-1
D gene: -
CDR3 protein: CASEPTLKAEAFF
CDR3 DNA: TGTGCCAGCGAACCAACACTCAAGGCTGAAGCTTTCTTT

V gene: TRBV6-1
clone size: -
J gene: TRBJ1-2
D gene: TRBD1
CDR3 protein: CASTESQGGPIYGYTF
CDR3 DNA: TGTGCCAGCACTGAATCCCAGGGGGGACCGATCTATGGCTACACCTTC

V gene: TRBV21-1
clone size: -
J gene: TRBJ2-5
D gene: -
CDR3 protein: CASSKAPSFSTETQYF
CDR3 DNA: TGTGCCAGCAGCAAGGCCCCAAGTTTTAGCACGGAGACCCAGTACTTC

V gene: TRBV2
clone size: -
J gene: TRBJ2-3
D gene: TRBD2
CDR3 protein: CASSAVLAGGGTQYF
CDR3 DNA: TGTGCCAGCAGTGCTGTACTAGCGGGAGGGGGTACGCAGTATTTT

V gene: TRBV5-4
clone size: -
J gene: TRBJ2-2
D gene: TRBD1
CDR3 protein: CASSFRQGGTGELFF
CDR3 DNA: TGTGCCAGCAGCTTTCGACAGGGGGGCACCGGGGAGCTGTTTTTT

V gene: TRBV9
clone size: -
J gene: TRBJ2-3
D gene: TRBD2
CDR3 protein: CASSVDPSGGADTQYF
CDR3 DNA: TGTGCCAGCAGCGTAGATCCTAGCGGGGGGGCAGATACGCAGTATTTT

V gene: TRBV13
clone size: -
J gene: TRBJ2-3
D gene: TRBD1
CDR3 protein: CASSSPWGQGLSPDTQYF
CDR3 DNA: TGTGCCAGCAGCTCCCCGTGGGGACAGGGTCTTTCTCCAGATACGCAGTATTTT

V gene: TRBV7-9
clone size: -
J gene: TRBJ2-1
D gene: TRBD2
CDR3 protein: CASSPGGSSYNEQFF
CDR3 DNA: TGTGCCAGCAGCCCGGGCGGGAGCTCCTACAATGAGCAGTTCTTC

V gene: TRBV9
clone size: -
J gene: TRBJ2-5
D gene: -
CDR3 protein: CASSPMAQETQYF
CDR3 DNA: TGTGCCAGCAGCCCGATGGCCCAAGAGACCCAGTACTTC

V gene: TRBV11-3
clone size: -
J gene: TRBJ2-5
D gene: -
CDR3 protein: CASSLGSVETQYF
CDR3 DNA: TGTGCCAGCAGCTTAGGATCGGTGGAGACCCAGTACTTC

V gene: TRBV19
clone size: -
J gene: TRBJ2-3
D gene: -
CDR3 protein: CARDTDTQYF
CDR3 DNA: TGTGCCAGGGACACAGATACGCAGTATTTT